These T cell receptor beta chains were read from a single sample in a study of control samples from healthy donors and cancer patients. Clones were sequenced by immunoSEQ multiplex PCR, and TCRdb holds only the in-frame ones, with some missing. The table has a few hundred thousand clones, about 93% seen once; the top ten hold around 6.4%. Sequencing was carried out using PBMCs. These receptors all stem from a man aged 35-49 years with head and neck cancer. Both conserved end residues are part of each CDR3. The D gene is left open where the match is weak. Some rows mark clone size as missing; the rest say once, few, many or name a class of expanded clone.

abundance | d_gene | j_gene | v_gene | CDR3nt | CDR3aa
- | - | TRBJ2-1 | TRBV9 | TGTGCCAGCAGCGTAGGGATTTCGGGACTTTATGAGCAGTTCTTC | CASSVGISGLYEQFF
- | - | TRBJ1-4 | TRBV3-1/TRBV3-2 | TGTGCCAGCAGCCAAGCGGGAGCAGATGAAAAACTGTTTTTT | CASSQAGADEKLFF
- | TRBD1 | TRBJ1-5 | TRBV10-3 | TGTGCCATCAGTGAGTCACTCAGGGGGGGTGGACAGCCCCAGCATTTT | CAISESLRGGGQPQHF
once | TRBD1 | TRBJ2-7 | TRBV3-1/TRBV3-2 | TGTGCCAGCAGCTACGGGACAGGGAACGTCGAGCAGTACTTC | CASSYGTGNVEQYF
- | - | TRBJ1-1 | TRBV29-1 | TGCAGCGTTAAAAACCAGCTGAACACTGAAGCTTTCTTT | CSVKNQLNTEAFF
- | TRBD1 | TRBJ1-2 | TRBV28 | TGTGCCGTCACACCCCCGGGACAGAACTATGGCTACACCTTC | CAVTPPGQNYGYTF
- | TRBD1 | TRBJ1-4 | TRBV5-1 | TGCGCCAGCAGCCCACGGACAGGGAGTGAAAAACTGTTTTTT | CASSPRTGSEKLFF
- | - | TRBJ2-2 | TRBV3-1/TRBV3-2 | TGTGCCAGCAGCCAAGAGTGGAACACCGGGGAGCTGTTTTTT | CASSQEWNTGELFF
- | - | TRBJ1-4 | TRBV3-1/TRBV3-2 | TGTGCCAGCAGCCCGGACGGAGGCGGGAATGAAAAACTGTTTTTT | CASSPDGGGNEKLFF
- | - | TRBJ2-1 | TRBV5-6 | TGTGCCAGCAGCTCCGGTACGGGAGTAACCTACAATGAGCAGTTCTTC | CASSSGTGVTYNEQFF
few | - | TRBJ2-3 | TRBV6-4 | TGTGCCAGCAGTATGAGGTCGTCAGATACGCAGTATTTT | CASSMRSSDTQYF
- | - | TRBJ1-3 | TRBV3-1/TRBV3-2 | TGTGCCAGCAGCCAAGAGAGTGCAGGCGCTAGCACCATATATTTT | CASSQESAGASTIYF
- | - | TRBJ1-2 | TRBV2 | TGTGCCGAGGGGGGTAAGGGCTACACCTTC | CAEGGKGYTF
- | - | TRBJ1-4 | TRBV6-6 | TGTGCCAGCAGTTACGCCGGTCGGGAAAAACTGTTTTTT | CASSYAGREKLFF
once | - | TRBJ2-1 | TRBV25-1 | TGTGCCAGCAATCCTTTCGACGGTAGCTCCTACAATGAGCAGTTCTTC | CASNPFDGSSYNEQFF
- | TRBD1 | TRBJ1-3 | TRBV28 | TGTGCCAGCAGTTTCCCGGGACAGGGGAGCGGAAACACCATATATTTT | CASSFPGQGSGNTIYF
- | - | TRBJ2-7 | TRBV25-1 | TGTGCCAGCAGTGATCTCCACCGGGCCACCTACGAGCAGTACTTC | CASSDLHRATYEQYF
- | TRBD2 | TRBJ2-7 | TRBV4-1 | TGCGCCAGCAGCCAAGATGGGGGCGTAGCGGGGGAATACGAGCAGTACTTC | CASSQDGGVAGEYEQYF
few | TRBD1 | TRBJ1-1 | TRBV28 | TGTGCCAGCAGTTCTCAGGGGGGAGCTGAAGCTTTCTTT | CASSSQGGAEAFF
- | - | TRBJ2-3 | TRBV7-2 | TGTGCCAGCAGCTTAGTCGCTAGCTCGACAGATACGCAGTATTTT | CASSLVASSTDTQYF
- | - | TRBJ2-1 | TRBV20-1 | TGCAGTGCTAGGGGTGACAATGAGCAGTTCTTC | CSARGDNEQFF
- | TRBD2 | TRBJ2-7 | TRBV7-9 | TGTGCCAGCAGCTCTAGCGGGGGCCTTTTCTACGAGCAGTACTTC | CASSSSGGLFYEQYF
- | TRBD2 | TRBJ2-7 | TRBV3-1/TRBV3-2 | TGTGCCAGCAGCCCCCGTATAGCTAGCGGGGGGGCCTACGAGCAGTACTTC | CASSPRIASGGAYEQYF